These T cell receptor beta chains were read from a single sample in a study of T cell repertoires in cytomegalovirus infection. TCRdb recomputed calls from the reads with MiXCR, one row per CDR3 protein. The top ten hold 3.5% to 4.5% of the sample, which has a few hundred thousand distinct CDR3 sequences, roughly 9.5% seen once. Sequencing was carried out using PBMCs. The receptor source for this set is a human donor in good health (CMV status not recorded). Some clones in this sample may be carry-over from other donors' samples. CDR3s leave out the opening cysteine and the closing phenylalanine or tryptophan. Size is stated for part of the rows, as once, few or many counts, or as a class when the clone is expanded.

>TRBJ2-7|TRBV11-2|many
ASSPPRGGYEQY
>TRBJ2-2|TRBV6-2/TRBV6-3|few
ASNGNRVITGELF
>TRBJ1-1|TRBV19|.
ASTPGTGLTEAF
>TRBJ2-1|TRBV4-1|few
ASSLFAGGPNNEQF
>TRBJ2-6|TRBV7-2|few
ASSLPSAGANVLT
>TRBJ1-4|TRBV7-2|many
ASSLGRQSSKLF
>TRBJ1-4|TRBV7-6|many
ASSLGQGHEKLF
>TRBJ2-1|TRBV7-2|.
ASSLAASDYNEQF
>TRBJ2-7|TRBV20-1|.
SAPREGRHEQY
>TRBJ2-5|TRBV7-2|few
ASSPRTSAETQY
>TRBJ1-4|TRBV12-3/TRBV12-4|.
ASSSGYREGEKLF
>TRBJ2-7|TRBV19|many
ASSISQTAEHEQY
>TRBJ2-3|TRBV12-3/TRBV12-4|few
ASSLTVDTQY
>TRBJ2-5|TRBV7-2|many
ASSPRGAGWETQY
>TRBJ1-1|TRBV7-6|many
ASSLGRLRSAEDTEAF
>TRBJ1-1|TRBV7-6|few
ASSLAEGRPPEAF
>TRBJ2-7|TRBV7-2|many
ASSQNPRGQGLEQY
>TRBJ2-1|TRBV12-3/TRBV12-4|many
ASSYSLHNEQF